A single sample is the source of the 21 T cell receptor beta chains below, sequenced in a study of response to subunit inactivated influenza vaccine. From the RT-PCR reads, TCRdb called clonotypes with MiXCR, one entry per CDR3 protein. The sample comprises some 540,000 distinct CDR3 sequences, around a quarter of which are singletons, and approximately 2.9% rests with the top ten. In addition, the sample was reused for a study of T cells expressing NK-cell markers. Per that paper: Synthesis of TCR beta cDNA relied on 5'RACE template switching carrying UMIs.

The sequencing here drew on CD4+ T cells sorted from PBMCs, taken 12 days after vaccination. The origin of the receptors is a man aged 50 or older who received an inactivated influenza vaccine.

This clonotype occurred a few times. V gene TRBV6-5 combines with J gene TRBJ1-3; possible D gene TRBD1, 6 bases. The length of the CDR3 is 15 residues. Germline V gives CDR1 MNHEY, CDR2 SVGAGI. V was cut by 0 bases and J by 1 base, with 7 bases left in between. For the CDR3, the DNA is TGTGCCAGCAGTTACTCCGGACAGTCTGGAAACACCATATATTTT. Its protein product is CASSYSGQSGNTIYF.

The chain uses TRBV29-1 and TRBJ2-5; maybe TRBD1 (5 bases). Trimming pared 8 bases from V and 0 bases from J, leaving 13 bases between. The CDR3 sequence is 13 residues long. The V gene's germline CDR1 is SQVTM and CDR2 ANQGSEA. CDR3 sequence (DNA): TGCAGCCATACGACAGTGAACCAAGAGACCCAGTACTTC. Translated, it gives CSHTTVNQETQYF.

This clonotype appeared a few times. The chain links TRBV27 to TRBJ1-5, with TRBD1 matching over 7 bases. The ends lost 5 bases at V and 6 bases at J; junction bases unmatched: 7. There are 14 residues in the CDR3. CDR1 is MNHEY and CDR2 is SMNVEV in the germline V gene (reference sequence). Here the CDR3 reads CASSPTGFSQPQHF. CDR3 DNA sequence: TGTGCCAGCAGTCCGACAGGGTTCAGTCAGCCCCAGCATTTT.

This clonotype was counted only a few times. CDR3 region: CASSPTGAFNQPQHF. The CDR3 DNA is TGCGCCAGCAGCCCCACCGGGGCATTCAATCAGCCCCAGCATTTT. The J gene is TRBJ1-5, the V gene TRBV5-1; a possible D gene is TRBD1 (5 bases). V gave up 4 bases and J gave up 3 bases, with 14 bases separating them. This CDR3 is built from 15 residues. Germline V gene sequence: CDR1 SGHRS, CDR2 YFSETQ.

This clonotype was counted between two and nine times. The chain links TRBV12-3 or TRBV12-4 to TRBJ1-3, with 10 positions matching TRBD1. The V and J ends lost 1 base and 4 bases, in that order; junction bases with no gene match: 4. The CDR3 has 16 residues. The CDR3 nucleotides read TGTGCCAGCAGTTTAGGACAGGGGGCGCGCGGAAACACCATATATTTT. Its translation is CASSLGQGARGNTIYF.

This clonotype has only a few counts. The chain employs TRBV20-1 and TRBJ2-5; 8 nucleotides line up with TRBD2. Germline CDR1 and CDR2: DFQATT and SNEGSKA (reference sequence). With V trimmed by 0 bases and J by 2 bases, 8 bases remained unmatched. There are 16 residues in the CDR3. DNA for the CDR3: TGCAGTGCTAGAGACGGGGGGGGGTGGAAACAAGAGACCCAGTACTTC. Amino acids: CSARDGGGWKQETQYF.

This clonotype appeared many times. The V call is TRBV5-6, the J call TRBJ2-3; possibly TRBD2 for D (5 bases). The CDR3 spans 14 residues. Germline V gene data show CDR1 as SGHDT and CDR2 as YYEEEE. V gave up 5 bases and J gave up 1 base, with 11 bases separating them. The CDR3 sequence is CASSLLRGTDTQYF. CDR3 DNA sequence: TGTGCCAGCAGTTTATTGCGGGGCACAGATACGCAGTATTTT.

This chain links TRBV20-1 with TRBJ2-2; no definite D call. V lost 0 bases and J lost 6, with 5 bases in between. Germline loops: CDR1 DFQATT, CDR2 SNEGSKA (reference sequence). This CDR3 is 12 amino acids long. CDR3 in DNA: TGCAGTGCTAGAGATGTCTCCGGGGAGCTGTTTTTT. Protein sequence: CSARDVSGELFF.

This clonotype was counted between two and nine times. The V gene is TRBV5-1, the J gene TRBJ2-3, with 10 bases that match TRBD2. Germline V lookup: CDR1 SGHRS, CDR2 YFSETQ. V gave up 0 bases and J gave up 4 bases; unmatched junction bases: 11. CDR3 length equals 18 residues. The CDR3 reads CASSLELAGRRAADTQYF. CDR3 coding DNA: TGCGCCAGCAGCTTGGAACTAGCGGGAAGGAGGGCCGCAGATACGCAGTATTTT.

This clonotype showed up just a few times. The chain combines TRBV12-3 or TRBV12-4 with TRBJ1-1, with 8 bases that match TRBD1. The ends lost 2 bases at V and 4 bases at J; junction bases unmatched: 9. This CDR3 is built from 16 residues. The CDR3 coding sequence is TGTGCCAGCAGTTTATGGCAGGGGGCACCAGGCACTGAAGCTTTCTTT. As protein: CASSLWQGAPGTEAFF.

This clonotype was picked up a small number of times. The chain has TRBV12-3 or TRBV12-4 and TRBJ1-5; 8 positions agree with TRBD1. This CDR3 region has 16 residues. V shed 1 base, J shed 4 bases, and the junction held 6 bases outside the gene matches. This CDR3 reads CASSLGSGGRNQPQHF. The DNA of the CDR3 is TGTGCCAGCAGTTTAGGGTCAGGGGGCCGAAATCAGCCCCAGCATTTT.

At least ten counts were recorded for this clonotype. This chain connects TRBV5-1 to TRBJ2-7; 9 bases line up with TRBD2. Germline CDR1 reads SGHRS; CDR2 reads YFSETQ. The length of the CDR3 is 14 residues. J gave up 6 bases and V 5 bases, and 9 bases lay outside the gene matches. The DNA for the CDR3 is TGCGCCAGCAGAAAGCGGGGGGCTTCCGGCGAGCAGTACTTC. As protein: CASRKRGASGEQYF.

This clonotype appeared once. The CDR3 carries no conserved terminal phenylalanine or tryptophan, so it likely arises from a read error. This rearrangement joins TRBV5-1 to TRBJ2-1; TRBD2 matches 8 bases. The CDR3 is 15 amino acids. The V gene's germline CDR1 is SGHRS and CDR2 YFSETQ. With 4 bases clipped from V and 3 bases from J, the junction kept 6 bases outside the gene matches. CDR3 bases: TGCGCCAGCAGCGAAGCCGGGACTAGCTACAATGAGCAGTTCCTC. Its protein is CASSEAGTSYNEQFL.

The V call is TRBV27, the J call TRBJ2-1, with TRBD1 identical over 8 bases. Germline V gene sequence: CDR1 MNHEY, CDR2 SMNVEV (reference sequence). Trimming cost V 3 bases and J 3 bases; bases outside gene matches: 7. This CDR3 is built from 16 residues. CDR3 coding DNA: TGTGCCAGCAGTTTCGACAGGGGTTATGTCTACAATGAGCAGTTCTTC. The encoded protein is CASSFDRGYVYNEQFF.

A few counts support this clonotype. The CDR3 nucleotides read TGCGCCAGCAGCTTTGCTAGCGGGGGGACCTACAATGAGCAGTTCTTC. This sequence encodes CASSFASGGTYNEQFF. V gene TRBV5-1 combines with J gene TRBJ2-1, with TRBD2 matching 11 bases. The V and J ends lost 2 bases and 2 bases, in that order; junction bases with no gene match: 3. The CDR3 is 16 amino acids. Germline CDR1 SGHRS, CDR2 YFSETQ.

In this sample, this clonotype turned up a few times. The gene calls are TRBV24-1 and TRBJ2-3; D uncertain. CDR1 is KGHDR and CDR2 is SFDVKD in the germline V gene. V lost 5 bases and J lost 5, with 4 bases in between. This CDR3 has 11 residues. The chain's CDR3 is CATSAGDTQYF. In nucleotides, the CDR3 is TGTGCCACCAGTGCTGGAGATACGCAGTATTTT.

This clonotype was counted a few times. The chain couples TRBV7-2 to TRBJ1-6, with a possible D match to TRBD1 (5 bases). The germline CDR1 and CDR2 sequences are SGHTA and FQGNSA. The CDR3 totals 14 residues. Trimming pared 6 bases from V and 6 bases from J, leaving 12 bases between. CDR3 loop: CASRFDSRNSPLHF. The CDR3 DNA reads as TGTGCCAGCAGATTTGACAGCCGTAATTCACCCCTCCACTTT.

This clonotype was detected many times. The V gene is TRBV12-3 or TRBV12-4, the J gene TRBJ1-5; no definite D call. The germline V and J ends were trimmed by 3 bases and 3 bases, with 12 bases remaining between them. The CDR3 totals 15 residues. As DNA, the CDR3 is TGTGCCAGCAGTTTTGGTGTAACCTTCAATCAGCCCCAGCATTTT. Protein sequence: CASSFGVTFNQPQHF.

This clonotype was detected ten times or more. DNA of the CDR3: TGTGCCAGCAGCTTAAAGGGAGGGAATTCACCCCTCCACTTT. Residues: CASSLKGGNSPLHF. The J gene is TRBJ1-6, the V gene TRBV7-2, with D uncertain. The germline V and J ends were trimmed by 2 bases and 7 bases, with 9 bases remaining between them. The CDR3 runs 14 residues. Germline V gene data show CDR1 as SGHTA and CDR2 as FQGNSA.

V usage is TRBV12-3 or TRBV12-4 and J usage is TRBJ2-7; a weak D match, TRBD2 (5 bases). The CDR3 totals 14 residues. Trimming stripped 5 bases from V and 2 bases from J, with 13 bases between. The CDR3 here is CASSISGRTYEQYF. The DNA of the CDR3 is TGTGCCAGCAGTATCAGTGGGAGAACCTACGAGCAGTACTTC.

The chain has TRBV25-1 and TRBJ1-6; D is possibly TRBD1 (5 bases). Germline V gene sequence: CDR1 MGHDK, CDR2 SYGVNS. The ends were cut back, 8 bases at V and 7 bases at J, with 6 bases in the middle. The CDR3 loop spans 11 amino acids. The CDR3 DNA is TGTGCCAGCGAGGGGAATTCACCCCTCCACTTT. Its protein product is CASEGNSPLHF.